The T cell receptor (beta chain) described here comes from a study of T-cell reconstitution after alpha-beta-depleted transplantation in children (dated by TCRdb to about 2016). Regarding the research as a whole: T-cell immune reconstitution after TCRalphabeta/CD19-depleted allogeneic hematopoietic cell transplantation in children was quantitatively tracked in the study by means of TCR repertoire profiling.

This clonotype was recorded at least ten times. Its antigen remains unidentified. No clone much larger than this one lies a single base away; base qualities are absent. Library construction relied on PCR. The sequencer was an Illumina HiSeq 2500. Molecular barcoding was employed in the preparation of TCR libraries, with unique molecular identifiers being used to normalize TCRbeta repertoire quantification. TCRdb reanalyzed the raw reads on its own, using fastp at Q25 for trimming and MiXCR for clone calling, and kept in-frame beta chains. Each entry merges the rows of one CDR3 protein and shows their most common DNA and genes. In all, the sample holds 70,000 to 95,000 distinct CDR3 sequences, and 12% of those were seen once. Around 14% of the sample is held by the ten biggest clonotypes. V drops 7 bases and J drops 0 bases, leaving 19 bases in between. The CDR3 goes from the cysteine to the phenylalanine over 15 residues. The retained sequence is limited to the CDR3, 45 bases, with the frame set at the first base. The germline V gene yields SQVTM for CDR1 and ANQGSEA for CDR2.

This receptor was identified in a human donor who donated a stem cell graft to a child with inherited bone marrow failure. The material was PBMCs from the stem cell graft donor, obtained from the stem cell graft. Recombination joined TRBV29-1 with TRBJ2-7; tentative D gene TRBD1, with 6 bases matching. The nucleotide sequence is TGCAGCGGGACGACAGGCCCCGAAAGCTCCTACGAGCAGTACTTC. Translated, it reads CSGTTGPESSYEQYF.